These 2 T cell receptor beta chains originate from one sample sequenced in a study of shared clonotypes between healthy human individuals. Naive CD8 isolation took CD45RO-negative cells positively selected for CCR7 and excluded terminally differentiated effector memory CD45RA+ cells. Sequencing was performed with immunoSEQ multiplex PCR; in TCRdb, only in-frame clones are kept and a portion is missing. The repertoire holds about 2 million clones, with about 94% as singletons. What was sequenced was naive CD8+ T cells sorted from blood. Source of these receptors: a man aged 18 to 29 in good health.

The chain has TRBV4-1 and TRBJ1-1; D not certain. The CDR3 has 13 amino acids. Trimming took 1 base from V and 6 from J, leaving 9 bases between them. Germline V gene sequence: CDR1 MGHRA, CDR2 YSYEKL. In nucleotides, the CDR3 is TGCGCCAGCAGCCAAGGATTGAATCCTGAAGCTTTCTTT. This gives the protein CASSQGLNPEAFF.

Concerning this clone itself: Other DNA sequences in this specimen translate into the identical CDR3. J is TRBJ2-7 and V is TRBV4-3, with D perhaps TRBD2 (6 bases). Germline V gives CDR1 LGHNA, CDR2 YSLEER. V lost 1 base and J lost 3, with 13 bases in between. The CDR3 totals 15 residues. The CDR3 here is CASSQVLAENYEQYF. CDR3 in DNA: TGCGCCAGCAGCCAAGTTTTAGCGGAAAACTACGAGCAGTACTTC.